These 12 T cell receptor beta chains were sequenced from one sample in a study of blood T cells in healthy people across ages. A sample-barcoded 5' primer and a J-beta primer mix were used in a second PCR of about 7 to 12 cycles. TCRdb used MiXCR to reprocess the 5' RACE reads, holding one entry per CDR3 protein. Among roughly 800,000 distinct CDR3 sequences listed, 58% were seen once. The specimen sequenced was blood. Receptors originate from a man under 40 in good health.

The V and J genes are TRBV15 and TRBJ2-1; a possible D gene is TRBD2 (5 bases). Germline values: CDR1 LNHNV, CDR2 YYDKDF (reference sequence). V lost 5 bases and J 8 bases, leaving 10 bases between the germline ends. The CDR3 consists of 12 residues. The CDR3 region is CATSGSGYEQFF. For the CDR3, the DNA is TGTGCCACCAGCGGCTCGGGGTATGAGCAGTTCTTC. The whole variable domain, remainder taken from reference TRBV15 and TRBJ2-1, is DAMVIQNPRYQVTQFGKPVTLSCSQTLNHNVMYWYQQKSSQAPKLLFHYYDKDFNNEADTPDNFQSRRPNTSFCFLDIRSPGLGDTAMYLCATSGSGYEQFFGPGTRLTVL.

The rearrangement uses TRBV25-1 and TRBJ1-2, with a tentative D call TRBD1 (5 bases). The CDR3 length is 13 residues. The ends were cut back, 5 bases at V and 4 bases at J, with 11 bases in the middle. CDR1 is MGHDK, CDR2 SYGVNS, per germline. CDR3 region: CASSSTGSYGYTF. DNA for the CDR3: TGTGCCAGCAGTTCAACAGGTTCCTATGGCTACACCTTC.

This clonotype was counted only a few times. The chain is built from TRBV28 and TRBJ2-5; D is perhaps TRBD1 or TRBD2 (5 bases each). The V end lost 5 bases, the J end lost 11 bases, and 24 bases lay between the germline ends. The CDR3 covers 15 residues. Germline V gene data show CDR1 as MDHEN and CDR2 as SYDVKM. CDR3 sequence reads: CASSPRWEGAWEQYF. In DNA form, the CDR3 reads TGTGCCAGCAGTCCCCGATGGGAAGGGGCTTGGGAGCAGTACTTC. The complete variable domain, with remaining parts taken from reference TRBV28 and TRBJ2-5, reads DVKVTQSSRYLVKRTGEKVFLECVQDMDHENMFWYRQDPGLGLRLIYFSYDVKMKEKGDIPEGYSVSREKKERFSLILESASTNQTSMYLCASSPRWEGAWEQYFGPGTRLLVL.

The chain joins TRBV5-5 to TRBJ1-6; D not resolved. V was trimmed by 1 base and J by 9 bases, leaving 17 bases between them. There are 16 residues in the CDR3. The germline CDR1 and CDR2 sequences are SGHKS and YYEKEE (reference sequence). DNA for the CDR3: TGTGCCAGCAGCTTGTCAGTTAAAGGTTTTGGTTCACCCCTCCACTTT. Its translation is CASSLSVKGFGSPLHF.

For this clonotype: A read error may be the cause here, since a much bigger clone is one base away. The chain combines TRBV7-9 with TRBJ1-2; D is unclear. Germline V CDR1 and CDR2: SEHNR, FQNEAQ (reference sequence). V shed 3 bases and J shed 4 bases, with 9 bases lying between them. The CDR3 is 13 amino acids. In DNA, the CDR3 is TGTGCCAGCAGCTTGGACGGAATCTATGGCTACACCTTC. It translates to CASSLDGIYGYTF. Full variable domain (outside the CDR3, taken from reference TRBV7-9 and TRBJ1-2): DTGVSQNPRHKITKRGQNVTFRCDPISEHNRLYWYRQTLGQGPEFLTYFQNEAQLEKSRLLSDRFSAERPKGSFSTLEIQRTEQGDSAMYLCASSLDGIYGYTFGSGTRLTVV.

The chain recombines TRBV7-9 with TRBJ2-1; 8 bases map to TRBD1. CDR1 and CDR2 from the germline V gene are SEHNR and FQNEAQ (reference sequence). The length of the CDR3 is 14 residues. With V trimmed by 5 bases and J by 8 bases, 8 bases remained unmatched. The CDR3 coding sequence is TGTGCCAGCAGCGGGACAGGCTCACACTATGAGCAGTTCTTC. Its translation is CASSGTGSHYEQFF. Full variable domain (missing parts from reference TRBV7-9 and TRBJ2-1): DTGVSQNPRHKITKRGQNVTFRCDPISEHNRLYWYRQTLGQGPEFLTYFQNEAQLEKSRLLSDRFSAERPKGSFSTLEIQRTEQGDSAMYLCASSGTGSHYEQFFGPGTRLTVL.

The V gene is TRBV27, the J gene TRBJ1-6; D ambiguous. Germline CDR1 is MNHEY and CDR2 is SMNVEV (reference sequence). The CDR3 has 14 amino acids. V shed 6 bases and J shed 0 bases, with 6 bases lying between them. The CDR3 sequence is CASRGISYNSPLHF. The CDR3, as DNA: TGTGCCAGCAGGGGCATCTCCTATAATTCACCCCTCCACTTT.

This chain links TRBV29-1 with TRBJ2-1; weak D call: TRBD1 (6 bases). This CDR3 comprises 12 residues. Germline V gene lookup returns CDR1 SQVTM and CDR2 ANQGSEA. V was pared by 5 bases and J by 9 bases, with 14 bases between. The CDR3 DNA reads TGCAGCGTTTGGGGGCTTAGAGGTGAGCAGTTCTTC. Its protein is CSVWGLRGEQFF.

This clonotype has only a few counts. The genes are TRBV20-1 and TRBJ2-1; D perhaps matches TRBD2 (6 bases). The V and J ends lost 5 bases and 13 bases respectively, with 18 bases between them. The CDR3 spans 12 residues. The germline gives CDR1 DFQATT, CDR2 SNEGSKA (reference sequence). The CDR3: CSAPLPGEKQFF. DNA for the CDR3: TGCAGTGCTCCCCTCCCGGGGGAGAAACAGTTCTTC.

The chain is built from TRBV20-1 and TRBJ1-1, with D perhaps matching TRBD1 (6 bases). V was pared by 3 bases and J by 4 bases, with 9 bases between. CDR1 is DFQATT and CDR2 is SNEGSKA in the germline V gene (reference sequence). This CDR3 contains 12 residues. The CDR3 is CSASSRGTEAFF. CDR3 sequence (DNA): TGCAGTGCTAGTTCCAGGGGCACTGAAGCTTTCTTT.

This clonotype was observed a handful of times. The chain combines TRBV7-3 with TRBJ2-5, with 8 bases aligning to TRBD2. The V segment lost 2 bases and the J segment 4 bases; nucleotides outside the gene matches: 6. This CDR3 comprises 15 residues. The germline V gene has CDR1 SGHTA and CDR2 FQGTGA. CDR3 in amino acids: CASSLQAGEGETQYF. The CDR3 DNA is TGTGCCAGCAGCTTACAAGCGGGGGAAGGAGAGACCCAGTACTTC.

The chain carries TRBV4-1 and TRBJ1-2, with D perhaps TRBD1 (6 bases). CDR1 and CDR2 (germline): MGHRA, YSYEKL. Trimming cost V 3 bases and J 8 bases, with 13 bases left between them. The CDR3 is 13 amino acids. The CDR3 loop is CASSHQGRGGYTF. The CDR3 nucleotides read TGCGCCAGCAGCCACCAGGGGAGGGGAGGCTACACCTTC.